This passage covers 29 T cell receptor beta chains from one sample sequenced in a study of blood T cell repertoires in COVID-19. This table comes from immunoSEQ multiplex PCR, and its TCRdb copy is limited to in-frame clones, with some not included. The table has under 150,000 clones, 75% to 95% seen once. The sample consisted of peripheral blood. All receptors derive from a human donor with active COVID-19. The donor label of this sample is uncertain.

A single count supports this clone. The chain employs TRBV7-9 and TRBJ1-5; tentative D call: TRBD1 (5 bases). The CDR3 runs 13 residues. V was cut by 4 bases and J by 7 bases, with 11 bases left in between. In germline, CDR1 is SEHNR, CDR2 FQNEAQ (reference sequence). The CDR3 DNA sequence: TGTGCCAGCAGCTCCAACAGGCTCCAGCCCCAGCATTTT. As protein: CASSSNRLQPQHF.

The chain couples TRBV27 to TRBJ2-1; TRBD2 matches 10 bases. This CDR3 spans 15 amino acids. The germline V gene encodes CDR1 MNHEY and CDR2 SMNVEV (reference sequence). J was trimmed by 3 bases and V by 5 bases; bases with no gene match: 4. The CDR3: CASSISGGYYNEQFF. In DNA, the CDR3 is TGTGCCAGCAGTATTAGCGGGGGGTACTACAATGAGCAGTTCTTC.

This chain joins TRBV7-2 and TRBJ1-4, with D hard to call. Per germline, CDR1 SGHTA and CDR2 FQGNSA. V was pared by 1 base and J by 8 bases, with 17 bases between. The CDR3 has 16 residues. The DNA of the CDR3 is TGTGCCAGCAGCTTAGGTACGACCAGGTATCTAGAAAAACTGTTTTTT. Amino acids: CASSLGTTRYLEKLFF.

V usage is TRBV7-2 and J usage is TRBJ2-3, with 7 bases fitting TRBD1. Germline CDR1 reads SGHTA; CDR2 reads FQGNSA. The length of the CDR3 is 15 residues. Losses at the gene ends were 1 base for V and 1 base for J; bases not matched to a gene: 2. The CDR3 DNA follows: TGTGCCAGCAGCTTAGACAGGGGTGGCACAGATACGCAGTATTTT. Its translation is CASSLDRGGTDTQYF.

The V call is TRBV6-6, the J call TRBJ2-1; possibly TRBD1 for D (6 bases). The V gene's germline CDR1 is MNHNY and CDR2 SVGAGI (reference sequence). The CDR3 has 18 residues. V lost 5 bases and J lost 0, with 20 bases in between. CDR3 amino acids: CASSRLRRTVVSYNEQFF. CDR3 nucleotides: TGTGCCAGCAGTCGACTGCGAAGGACAGTAGTCTCCTACAATGAGCAGTTCTTC.

The chain employs TRBV18 and TRBJ2-3; the D is unclear. The V gene's germline CDR1 is KGHSH and CDR2 LQKENI. V dropped 8 bases and J dropped 4 bases, with 13 bases sitting between them. This CDR3 region has 13 residues. The CDR3 loop is CASTLEAADTQYF. The CDR3 bases are TGTGCCAGCACCCTCGAGGCCGCAGATACGCAGTATTTT.

The chain joins TRBV4-3 to TRBJ2-1; 14 bases are shared with TRBD2. This CDR3 is built from 18 residues. J lost 9 bases, V lost 0 bases, and 10 bases had no gene match. The germline V gene encodes CDR1 LGHNA and CDR2 YSLEER. The CDR3 nucleotides are TGCGCCAGCAGCCAAGATCATTGGACTAGCGGGGGGTGGGTTGAGCAGTTCTTC. Translation: CASSQDHWTSGGWVEQFF.

This clone was counted a single time. The rearrangement joins TRBV6-5 to TRBJ2-7; D gene unclear. V lost 0 bases and J lost 3, with 15 bases in between. Germline CDR1 MNHEY, CDR2 SVGAGI. This CDR3 is built from 16 residues. CDR3 protein: CASSYSKIGVIYEQYF. The DNA of the CDR3 is TGTGCCAGCAGTTACTCGAAAATCGGAGTTATCTACGAGCAGTACTTC.

The chain recombines TRBV28 with TRBJ1-1; D is perhaps TRBD1 (5 bases). Trimming pared 5 bases from V and 1 base from J, leaving 14 bases between. The CDR3 is made up of 15 amino acids. The germline V gene has CDR1 MDHEN and CDR2 SYDVKM. DNA for the CDR3: TGTGCCAGCAGTGGGTTAGGGGTTTCGAACACTGAAGCTTTCTTT. Translated: CASSGLGVSNTEAFF.

The chain is built from TRBV7-2 and TRBJ2-2, with 8 bases aligning to TRBD1. This CDR3 has 17 residues. V shed 2 bases and J 4 bases; nucleotides not matched to a gene: 9. The germline gives CDR1 SGHTA, CDR2 FQGNSA. CDR3 amino acids: CASSLRSGGGFTGELFF. The CDR3 DNA sequence: TGTGCCAGCAGCTTAAGGTCAGGGGGCGGTTTCACCGGGGAGCTGTTTTTT.

The V call is TRBV5-4, the J call TRBJ2-3, with TRBD2 matching over 8 bases. This CDR3 spans 15 amino acids. CDR1 and CDR2 from the germline V gene are SGHNT and YYREEE (reference sequence). Losses at the gene ends were 4 bases for V and 4 bases for J; bases not matched to a gene: 8. In DNA, the CDR3 is TGTGCCAGCAGCCCACGGGGGGGCCGCCCAGATACGCAGTATTTT. Its translation: CASSPRGGRPDTQYF.

As to this clone: A read error may be the cause here, since a much bigger clone is one base away. This sample includes further DNA sequences coding for the same CDR3. The chain joins TRBV5-5 to TRBJ1-2, with 9 bases identical to TRBD1. After removal of 2 bases from V and 3 bases from J, the junction contained 5 bases not matched to a gene. The CDR3 is made up of 15 amino acids. CDR1 is SGHKS, CDR2 YYEKEE, per germline (reference sequence). The CDR3 region has the DNA TGTGCCAGCAGCTTACGGACAGGGGAGGACTATGGCTACACCTTC. The encoded protein is CASSLRTGEDYGYTF.

The chain joins TRBV19 to TRBJ1-2; 7 bases agree with TRBD1. The junction had 11 bases not matched to a gene; V was cut back by 6 bases and J by 4 bases. The CDR3 loop spans 15 amino acids. Germline CDR1 reads LNHDA; CDR2 reads SQIVND (reference sequence). CDR3 sequence (DNA): TGTGCCAGTAGCCCTCGACAGGGCCCTTCCTATGGCTACACCTTC. Its protein is CASSPRQGPSYGYTF.

This rearrangement joins TRBV5-1 to TRBJ2-6; 8 nucleotides match TRBD1. The CDR3 consists of 18 residues. Per the germline V gene, CDR1 is SGHRS and CDR2 is YFSETQ. The trim removed 4 bases at V and 0 bases at J, leaving 9 bases unmatched. CDR3 loop: CASSQGQVTSSGANVLTF. The CDR3 region has the DNA TGCGCCAGCAGCCAGGGACAGGTGACTAGCTCTGGGGCCAACGTCCTGACTTTC.

This clone came up a few times. This sample also contains other DNA sequences that code for the same CDR3. The rearrangement links TRBV28 to TRBJ1-1; TRBD1 might be the D (5 bases). The CDR3 covers 14 residues. Germline-derived CDR1 and CDR2 are MDHEN and SYDVKM. The V gene lost 8 bases and the J gene lost 0 bases, with 13 bases spanning the gap. The CDR3 DNA reads as TGTGCCAGCGGTTCTGGGGCCTTGAACACTGAAGCTTTCTTT. It codes for CASGSGALNTEAFF.

The V gene is TRBV5-1, the J gene TRBJ1-6; D is possibly TRBD1 (5 bases). The germline V gene has CDR1 SGHRS and CDR2 YFSETQ. Deletions cut 2 bases from V and 7 bases from J, with 10 bases between. This CDR3 comprises 14 residues. This chain's CDR3 is CASSFGGRNSPLHF. As DNA, the CDR3 is TGCGCCAGCAGCTTCGGGGGACGCAATTCACCCCTCCACTTT.

This clone has only one observation. The chain combines TRBV7-8 with TRBJ2-7; possible D gene TRBD1, 5 bases. Trimming cost V 3 bases and J 1 base, with 13 bases left between them. Germline CDR1 SGHVS, CDR2 FQNEAQ. The CDR3 runs to 15 residues. CDR3 protein: CASSFYGRESYEQYF. The CDR3 DNA reads TGTGCCAGCAGCTTTTACGGCAGGGAATCCTACGAGCAGTACTTC.

The chain uses TRBV2 and TRBJ2-7; TRBD1 is a possible D gene (6 bases). The V and J ends lost 6 bases and 1 base respectively, with 7 bases between them. The CDR3 runs 12 residues. CDR1 SNHLY and CDR2 FYNNEI come from the germline V gene. In DNA form, the CDR3 reads TGTGCCAGCAGGGACAGATCCTACGAGCAGTACTTC. Translating it yields CASRDRSYEQYF. Full variable domain (missing parts from reference TRBV2 and TRBJ2-7): EPEVTQTPSHQVTQMGQEVILRCVPISNHLYFYWYRQILGQKVEFLVSFYNNEISEKSEIFDDQFSVERPDGSNFTLKIRSTKLEDSAMYFCASRDRSYEQYFGPGTRLTVT.

J is TRBJ1-2 and V is TRBV9; 8 bases line up with TRBD1. The CDR3 covers 13 residues. Unmatched junction bases numbered 6, after V lost 3 bases and J lost 8 bases. CDR1 and CDR2 from the germline V gene are SGDLS and YYNGEE. CDR3 loop: CASSGTGGDGYTF. For the CDR3, the DNA is TGTGCCAGCAGCGGAACAGGGGGAGACGGCTACACCTTC.

The gene calls are TRBV7-9 and TRBJ2-2, with 14 bases lining up with TRBD2. V was pared by 5 bases and J by 0 bases, with 8 bases of the junction left unmatched. Germline V lookup: CDR1 SEHNR, CDR2 FQNEAQ (reference sequence). The CDR3 contains 19 residues. The CDR3 spells CASSPRTSGGRTNTGELFF. The CDR3 coding sequence is TGTGCCAGCAGCCCAAGGACTAGCGGGGGGCGGACGAACACCGGGGAGCTGTTTTTT.

Points on this clone: Other DNA sequences in the same sample also yield this CDR3. V and J are TRBV6-5 and TRBJ1-1; tentatively, D is TRBD1 (6 bases). The germline gives CDR1 MNHEY, CDR2 SVGAGI. Trimming cost V 4 bases and J 5 bases, with 11 bases left between them. This CDR3 has 13 amino acids. For the CDR3, the DNA is TGTGCCAGCAGTTTACAGGGTCGGACTGAAGCTTTCTTT. Amino acid sequence: CASSLQGRTEAFF.

J is TRBJ2-2 and V is TRBV5-1; D uncertain. The V end lost 6 bases, the J end lost 2 bases, and 20 bases lay between the germline ends. The germline V gene encodes CDR1 SGHRS and CDR2 YFSETQ. The CDR3 extends over 17 amino acids. The CDR3 sequence is CASMLGFTAVNTGELFF. The CDR3 nucleotides are TGCGCCAGCATGCTTGGATTTACGGCGGTTAACACCGGGGAGCTGTTTTTT.

This clone was detected once. The chain is built from TRBV18 and TRBJ1-1; D uncertain. CDR3 size: 16 residues. V lost 2 bases and J lost 0, with 13 bases in between. Germline V lookup: CDR1 KGHSH, CDR2 LQKENI. The CDR3 region has the DNA TGTGCCAGCTCACCAAATGTAGACTTCATGAACACTGAAGCTTTCTTT. Protein product: CASSPNVDFMNTEAFF. Full variable domain (remainder filled in from reference TRBV18 and TRBJ1-1): NAGVMQNPRHLVRRRGQEARLRCSPMKGHSHVYWYRQLPEEGLKFMVYLQKENIIDESGMPKERFSAEFPKEGPSILRIQQVVRGDSAAYFCASSPNVDFMNTEAFFGQGTRLTVV.

The chain recombines TRBV2 with TRBJ2-1; 9 nucleotides align to TRBD2. Germline V gene sequence: CDR1 SNHLY, CDR2 FYNNEI. The CDR3 covers 15 residues. J lost 6 bases, V lost 0 bases, and 3 bases had no gene match. In nucleotides, the CDR3 is TGTGCCAGCAGTGAAGCGCTAGCGGGGAGCAATGAGCAGTTCTTC. Its protein is CASSEALAGSNEQFF.

The rearrangement joins TRBV12-3 or TRBV12-4 to TRBJ2-1, with D possibly matching TRBD1 (8 bases). V lost 6 bases and J 12 bases, leaving 15 bases between the germline ends. The CDR3 loop spans 12 amino acids. Here the CDR3 reads CASRPGGGGQFF. The CDR3 coding sequence is TGTGCCAGCAGGCCAGGGGGCGGGGGGCAGTTCTTC.

V is TRBV13 and J is TRBJ2-7; TRBD2 is a possible D gene (6 bases). The CDR3 totals 13 residues. The germline CDR1 and CDR2 sequences are PRHDT and FYEKMQ (reference sequence). V was trimmed by 3 bases and J by 2 bases, leaving 8 bases between them. The CDR3 nucleotides are TGTGCCAGCAGCTTCCGGGGGACCTACGAGCAGTACTTC. Translating it yields CASSFRGTYEQYF.

V and J are TRBV6-2 or TRBV6-3 and TRBJ1-5, with D possibly TRBD1 on 5 matching bases. CDR3 length equals 15 residues. Germline V gene sequence: CDR1 MNHEY, CDR2 SVGEGT. V shed 1 base and J shed 10 bases, with 17 bases lying between them. CDR3 DNA sequence: TGTGCCAGCAGTTACTTCAGGGCCGGAGAAGATCCCCAGCATTTT. It codes for CASSYFRAGEDPQHF.

This chain joins TRBV5-5 and TRBJ1-1, with D unresolved. This CDR3 comprises 13 residues. V lost 4 bases and J 4 bases, leaving 11 bases between the germline ends. In germline, CDR1 is SGHKS, CDR2 YYEKEE (reference sequence). CDR3 loop: CASSPTPRTEAFF. Here the CDR3 DNA reads TGTGCCAGCAGCCCCACCCCGCGCACTGAAGCTTTCTTT.

The table lists this clone with a count of one. V gene TRBV10-3 combines with J gene TRBJ1-4; 9 positions match TRBD1. There are 15 residues in the CDR3. Germline V CDR1 and CDR2: ENHRY, SYGVKD. Losses at the gene ends were 0 bases for V and 6 bases for J; bases not matched to a gene: 2. The CDR3 spells CAISESGQGDEKLFF. CDR3 DNA sequence: TGTGCCATCAGTGAGTCGGGACAGGGTGATGAAAAACTGTTTTTT.